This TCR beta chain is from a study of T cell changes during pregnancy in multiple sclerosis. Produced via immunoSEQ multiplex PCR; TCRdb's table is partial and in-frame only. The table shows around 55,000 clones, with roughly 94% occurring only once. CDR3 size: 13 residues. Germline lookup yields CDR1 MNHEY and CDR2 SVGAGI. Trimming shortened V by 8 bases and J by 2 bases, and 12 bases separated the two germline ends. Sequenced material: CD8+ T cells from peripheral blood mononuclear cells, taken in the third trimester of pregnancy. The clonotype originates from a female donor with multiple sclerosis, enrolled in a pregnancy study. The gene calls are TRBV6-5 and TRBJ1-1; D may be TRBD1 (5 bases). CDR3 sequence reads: CASSSGLNTEAFF. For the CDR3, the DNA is TGTGCCAGCTCCTCGGGACTAAACACTGAAGCTTTCTTT.